This T cell receptor beta chain was captured by sequencing in a study of CD8+CD57+ T cells in acquired aplastic anemia. Whole-study context: On average, healthy donors gave around 9.9 million reads for CD4+ cells.

The study profiled TCR beta VDJ and CDR3 using genomic DNA as template. TCRdb ran MiXCR on the reads and lists one entry per CDR3 protein. The sample shows hundreds of thousands of distinct CDR3 sequences, approximately 70% of them seen only once. General study results and limits: Overlap between patients and controls comprised 25 to 30 CD8+ CDR3 sequences. Patient and control CD8+ Simpson's diversity was not significantly different.

CDR1 and CDR2 from the germline V gene are SNHLY and FYNNEI. The CDR3 extends over 18 amino acids. In the case of this clonotype: Its antigen is unknown. The junction differs from germline at one of its ends, possibly a read error.

This chain connects TRBV2 to TRBJ1-5; the D gene is possibly TRBD1 (5 bases). Sequencing was carried out using sorted CD4+, CD8+, or CD8+CD57+ T cells (not recorded which) from PBMCs. This clonotype originated in a human donor in good health, serving as a control. The chain's CDR3 is CASSEIGDGGLSNQSQHF. The CDR3 nucleotides are TGTGCCAGCAGTGAAATCGGGGACGGTGGGCTTAGCAATCAGTCCCAGCATTTT.